One and the same sample provided the 9 T cell receptor beta chains below, sequenced in a study of cytomegalovirus exposure and HLA in healthy donors. Amplification used 60 Vbeta primers and 13 Jbeta primers. Libraries were prepared by immunoSEQ multiplex PCR; TCRdb keeps only in-frame clonotypes and omits some of them. The sample lists around 110,000 clones; roughly 80% were seen once. Sequences were obtained from PBMCs. The receptors stem from a man aged 30 to 39 in good health and CMV-seronegative.

DNA for the CDR3: TGTGCCAGCAGCTTAGGCGAACGAGCTCCCGGGACAGCCGCCTACGAGCAGTACTTC. Translated, it gives CASSLGERAPGTAAYEQYF. This chain connects TRBV13 to TRBJ2-7; 7 positions agree with TRBD1. Germline trimming cut 0 bases from V and 2 bases from J; bases unmatched to any gene: 16. The germline CDR1 and CDR2 sequences are PRHDT and FYEKMQ (reference sequence). The CDR3 has 19 residues. Full variable domain (outside the CDR3, taken from reference TRBV13 and TRBJ2-7): AAGVIQSPRHLIKEKRETATLKCYPIPRHDTVYWYQQGPGQDPQFLISFYEKMQSDKGSIPDRFSAQQFSDYHSELNMSSLELGDSALYFCASSLGERAPGTAAYEQYFGPGTRLTVT.

The chain combines TRBV21-1 with TRBJ2-1; TRBD2 reflects the table's D call only, with no check against the DNA. TRBV21-1 is a pseudogene segment. The CDR3 is 14 amino acids. The CDR3 sequence: CASSRTSGSDEQFF. CDR3 nucleotide sequence: TGTGCCAGCAGCAGGACTAGCGGGAGCGATGAGCAGTTCTTC.

This clone was detected a few times. The gene calls are TRBV29-1 and TRBJ2-2; 14 nucleotides line up with TRBD2. The CDR3 runs 17 residues. Per germline, CDR1 SQVTM and CDR2 ANQGSEA. V gave up 4 bases and J gave up 3 bases; unmatched junction bases: 7. For the CDR3, the DNA is TGCAGCGTTGTTAGACTAGCGGGGGGGTTTTACACCGGGGAGCTGTTTTTT. Its protein product is CSVVRLAGGFYTGELFF.

This chain links TRBV30 with TRBJ2-5, with a weak D call TRBD2 (6 bases). Germline-derived CDR1 and CDR2 are GTSNPN and SVGIG (reference sequence). V lost 3 bases and J lost 1, with 9 bases in between. CDR3 length: 13 amino acids. CDR3 bases: TGTGCCTGGAGGGGGGAGGTCCAAGAGACCCAGTACTTC. This encodes CAWRGEVQETQYF.

The CDR3 DNA reads as TGCGCCAGCAGCCAAGGAGGAGGGGAAGCTTTCTTT. Translated, it gives CASSQGGGEAFF. The chain recombines TRBV4-1 with TRBJ1-1, with D hard to call. V was pared by 1 base and J by 8 bases, with 8 bases between. CDR1 is MGHRA and CDR2 is YSYEKL in the germline V gene. The CDR3 extends over 12 amino acids.

This clone was seen more than once but under ten times. The CDR3 region is CASSGQGAGTEAFF. DNA of the CDR3: TGTGCCAGCAGCGGTCAGGGGGCCGGCACTGAAGCTTTCTTT. The chain links TRBV7-3 to TRBJ1-1; 8 bases agree with TRBD1. V lost 5 bases to trimming and J lost 4 bases; unmatched junction nucleotides: 6. The CDR3 runs to 14 residues. CDR1 is SGHTA and CDR2 is FQGTGA in the germline V gene. Together with reference TRBV7-3 and TRBJ1-1, the CDR3 gives the full variable domain: GAGVSQTPSNKVTEKGKYVELRCDPISGHTALYWYRQSLGQGPEFLIYFQGTGAADDSGLPNDRFFAVRPEGSVSTLKIQRTERGDSAVYLCASSGQGAGTEAFFGQGTRLTVV.

The chain joins TRBV6-5 to TRBJ1-1; D is uncertain. Trimming cost V 8 bases and J 5 bases, with 9 bases left between them. CDR3 length: 11 amino acids. Per germline, CDR1 MNHEY and CDR2 SVGAGI. The CDR3: CASLPGTEAFF. In DNA form, the CDR3 reads TGTGCCAGCCTCCCGGGGACTGAAGCTTTCTTT.

In its sample, this clone was seen many times. V is TRBV2 and J is TRBJ2-1; tentative D call: TRBD1 (5 bases). The CDR3 length is 16 residues. Trimming cost V 7 bases and J 0 bases, with 16 bases left between them. Looked up from germline, CDR1 is SNHLY and CDR2 is FYNNEI. The CDR3 DNA reads as TGTGCCAGCATCCTCGGACATTCCAGCTCCTACAATGAGCAGTTCTTC. Translating it yields CASILGHSSSYNEQFF.

The chain combines TRBV6-5 with TRBJ1-2; 7 bases agree with TRBD1. Germline V gene sequence: CDR1 MNHEY, CDR2 SVGAGI. Trimming cost V 6 bases and J 2 bases; bases outside gene matches: 6. The CDR3 runs to 14 residues. CDR3 in DNA: TGTGCCAGCAGGGAACAGGGGTACAACTATGGCTACACCTTC. Translation gives CASREQGYNYGYTF.